This TCR beta chain was identified during a study of cytomegalovirus exposure and HLA in healthy donors. Researchers ran the PCR with 60 Vbeta and 13 Jbeta primers. How the authors handled the data: Later, some 79 million unique TCR beta chains were counted in an analysis, and approximately 10 million of them were shared. The repertoire was sequenced with immunoSEQ multiplex PCR; TCRdb's copy has only in-frame clones and lacks some. Clone size and V and J calls were adopted from that table, with D and trimming inferred from the DNA. The sample carries approximately 100,000 clones, about 76% recorded once. This CDR3 contains 14 residues. V lost 6 bases to trimming and J lost 4 bases; unmatched junction nucleotides: 9. Per the germline V gene, CDR1 is MNHNS and CDR2 is SASEGT. Study results and caveats: In an earlier analysis, most TCR beta V segments were productive about 87% or about 30% of the time. Rarity marked most TCR sequences, yet some public TCRs occurred in many donors.

Notes on this clone: As yet, its antigen is unknown.

Sequencing used PBMCs. This chain links TRBV6-1 with TRBJ2-7, with 7 bases matching TRBD1. The clonotype was recovered from a man aged 40-49 years in good health and CMV-seronegative. CDR3 loop: CASSWDRPSYEQYF. The CDR3 DNA reads as TGTGCCAGCAGCTGGGACAGACCTAGTTACGAGCAGTACTTC.